Below, 6 T cell receptor beta chains from the same sample are listed, as sequenced in a study of shared clonotypes between healthy human individuals. Assay: immunoSEQ multiplex PCR; the TCRdb copy retains only in-frame clones and omits some. The repertoire holds around 500,000 clones, with 70% to 80% as singletons. Material: PBMCs. Receptor source: a woman between 40 and 50 years old in good health. Some clones in this sample may be carry-over from other donors' samples.

The rearrangement joins TRBV14 to TRBJ1-1; 11 bases agree with TRBD1. Germline loops: CDR1 SGHDN, CDR2 FVKESK. V lost 3 bases, J lost 5 bases, and 14 bases stayed unmatched. This CDR3 spans 18 amino acids. The CDR3, as DNA: TGTGCCAGCAGCCACCGGGACAGGGGGATTTTGATGGATACTGAAGCTTTCTTT. Translating gives CASSHRDRGILMDTEAFF.

Concerning this clone: Since no conserved phenylalanine or tryptophan closes the CDR3, a read error is the likely cause. The chain joins TRBV2 to TRBJ2-7; maybe TRBD2 (6 bases). V dropped 5 bases and J dropped 2 bases, with 16 bases sitting between them. This CDR3 has 15 residues. The V gene's germline CDR1 is SNHLY and CDR2 FYNNEI. CDR3 sequence reads: CASSSGTGTAYEQYL. CDR3 bases: TGTGCCAGCAGTTCCGGGACGGGGACTGCCTACGAGCAGTACCTC.

The rearrangement uses TRBV7-7 and TRBJ2-1; D is undetermined. The germline V gene has CDR1 SSHAT and CDR2 FNYEAQ (reference sequence). With 5 bases removed from V and 8 bases from J, the gap between germline ends came to 13 bases. CDR3 length equals 13 residues. CDR3 nucleotide sequence: TGTGCCAGCAGCGGTCGCGTGGGCGATGAGCAGTTCTTC. Translation gives CASSGRVGDEQFF.

This chain connects TRBV28 to TRBJ2-1; 7 nucleotides agree with TRBD1. Germline V lookup: CDR1 MDHEN, CDR2 SYDVKM. V lost 4 bases and J lost 3; bases outside the gene matches: 9. This CDR3 region has 16 residues. The CDR3 here is CASSSRQGFGYNEQFF. As DNA, the CDR3 is TGTGCCAGCAGTTCACGACAGGGTTTTGGCTACAATGAGCAGTTCTTC.

This clone was detected a few times. The CDR3 loop reads CASSLEEGAQPQHF. CDR3 sequence (DNA): TGTGCCAGCAGTTTAGAGGAGGGCGCTCAGCCCCAGCATTTT. The gene calls are TRBV28 and TRBJ1-5; D call uncertain. Trimming left V 2 bases short and J 6 bases short, with 11 bases between. The CDR3 contains 14 residues. Germline V gene lookup returns CDR1 MDHEN and CDR2 SYDVKM.

Details on this clone: Because it lacks the conserved phenylalanine or tryptophan at the end, this CDR3 is likely a read error. The rearrangement links TRBV5-1 to TRBJ1-2, with TRBD1 matching over 12 bases. The V segment lost 0 bases and the J segment 6 bases; nucleotides outside the gene matches: 6. The germline gives CDR1 SGHRS, CDR2 YFSETQ. This CDR3 region has 16 residues. Here the CDR3 reads CASSLAGTGGANGYTL. The CDR3 nucleotides read TGCGCCAGCAGCTTGGCTGGGACAGGGGGCGCCAATGGCTACACCCTC.